This T cell receptor (beta chain) was identified during a study of cytomegalovirus exposure and HLA in healthy donors. Overall study findings and caveats: In vitro work confirmed that three CMV-associated chains recognize CMV antigens. Accurate prediction of most subjects' HLA-A and HLA-B alleles from TCR beta sequences was reported. Later analysis showed most CMV-associated TCR beta chains appearing HLA-restricted. Later analysis associated a missense DCLRE1C variant with TCR beta V- and J-gene trimming.

Germline V gene sequence: CDR1 SGHDN, CDR2 FVKESK. The CDR3 covers 18 residues. The V end lost 2 bases, the J end lost 2 bases, and 22 bases lay between the germline ends. This clone showed up just once. The antigen is unknown. PCR used 60 Vbeta primers and 13 Jbeta primers. Assay used: immunoSEQ multiplex PCR; TCRdb lists only in-frame clones, some missing. Among under 200,000 clones listed, 75% to 90% were seen once. The V and J genes are TRBV14 and TRBJ2-7; D may be TRBD1 (6 bases). Sequencing input: PBMCs. This receptor was identified in a girl aged 2 to 9 in good health and CMV-seropositive. The CDR3 DNA is TGTGCCAGCAGCCAACATCGACCGGACAGCCCTACTACCTACGAGCAGTACTTC. As protein: CASSQHRPDSPTTYEQYF.